These 17 T cell receptor beta chains share one sample of origin, sequenced in a study of CD4 T cells in relation to SARS-CoV-2 and coronaviruses. CD4+ T cells from unexposed donors were obtained before the COVID-19 pandemic (2011-2018). After about 10 days of culture, CD4+ T cells were isolated. These receptors' targets are unknown. Data came from immunoSEQ multiplex PCR; TCRdb stores just in-frame clones and leaves some out. The table shows 20,000 to 25,000 clones, with 76% occurring only once. Sequences were obtained from CD4+ T cells from PBMCs, cultured in vitro. The receptors originated from a human donor in good health.

The rearrangement uses TRBV25-1 and TRBJ1-4, with D perhaps TRBD1 (6 bases). This CDR3 region has 14 residues. V lost 8 bases and J 7 bases, leaving 17 bases between the germline ends. CDR1 and CDR2 (germline): MGHDK, SYGVNS. This CDR3 is CASSSGGRGEKLFF. The CDR3 nucleotides are TGTGCCAGCTCCTCCGGGGGCAGGGGTGAAAAACTGTTTTTT.

The V gene is TRBV10-3, the J gene TRBJ2-3, with D hard to call. V was trimmed by 4 bases and J by 3 bases, leaving 5 bases between them. There are 12 residues in the CDR3. Germline CDR1 ENHRY, CDR2 SYGVKD. The CDR3 here is CAISGGTDTQYF. The CDR3 coding sequence is TGTGCCATCAGTGGTGGGACAGATACGCAGTATTTT.

The chain employs TRBV9 and TRBJ1-3; 7 bases are shared with TRBD1. CDR1 is SGDLS and CDR2 is YYNGEE in the germline V gene. This CDR3 has 15 amino acids. V shed 3 bases and J 3 bases; nucleotides not matched to a gene: 6. The CDR3 here is CASSATGRGGNTIYF. CDR3 DNA: TGTGCCAGCAGCGCGACAGGGAGGGGTGGAAACACCATATATTTT. The whole variable domain, remainder taken from reference TRBV9 and TRBJ1-3, is DSGVTQTPKHLITATGQRVTLRCSPRSGDLSVYWYQQSLDQGLQFLIQYYNGEERAKGNILERFSAQQFPDLHSELNLSSLELGDSALYFCASSATGRGGNTIYFGEGSWLTVV.

This sequence joins TRBV5-4 and TRBJ2-3; weak D call: TRBD2 (8 bases). Looked up from germline, CDR1 is SGHNT and CDR2 is YYREEE (reference sequence). The CDR3 is made up of 13 amino acids. V was cut by 4 bases and J by 7 bases, with 13 bases left in between. The CDR3 is CASSREGAYTQYF. The CDR3 DNA reads as TGTGCCAGCAGCCGGGAGGGGGCTTATACGCAGTATTTT.

This sequence joins TRBV5-5 and TRBJ1-4; a possible D gene is TRBD1 (5 bases). The CDR3 runs to 14 residues. In germline, CDR1 is SGHKS, CDR2 YYEKEE (reference sequence). The V and J ends lost 3 bases and 5 bases respectively, with 11 bases between them. The CDR3 coding sequence is TGTGCCAGCAGCTCCTGGGGGATAAATGAAAAACTGTTTTTT. It codes for CASSSWGINEKLFF. Variable domain in full (rest from reference TRBV5-5 and TRBJ1-4): DAGVTQSPTHLIKTRGQQVTLRCSPISGHKSVSWYQQVLGQGPQFIFQYYEKEERGRGNFPDRFSARQFPNYSSELNVNALLLGDSALYLCASSSWGINEKLFFGSGTQLSVL.

The genes are TRBV4-1 and TRBJ1-4; perhaps TRBD1 as D (6 bases). CDR1 MGHRA and CDR2 YSYEKL come from the germline V gene. Trimming took off 1 base at V and 0 bases at J, with 6 bases between the two ends. This CDR3 has 15 amino acids. CDR3: CASSQGTATNEKLFF. The CDR3 DNA follows: TGCGCCAGCAGCCAAGGGACAGCAACTAATGAAAAACTGTTTTTT.

This clone was counted once. This chain links TRBV5-1 with TRBJ2-7; tentatively, D is TRBD2 (6 bases). The CDR3 totals 15 residues. With 0 bases removed from V and 0 bases from J, the gap between germline ends came to 10 bases. The germline V gene has CDR1 SGHRS and CDR2 YFSETQ. The DNA of the CDR3 is TGCGCCAGCAGCTTGGGTGTCGGGAGCTCCTACGAGCAGTACTTC. Translating gives CASSLGVGSSYEQYF.

The gene calls are TRBV18 and TRBJ1-5; possible D gene TRBD1, 5 bases. CDR1 is KGHSH, CDR2 LQKENI, per germline. There are 15 residues in the CDR3. V was cut by 5 bases and J by 0 bases, with 11 bases left in between. CDR3 sequence (DNA): TGTGCCAGCTCATCGACAGAGATTAGCAATCAGCCCCAGCATTTT. Residues: CASSSTEISNQPQHF.

The chain joins TRBV15 to TRBJ2-3; 10 bases fit TRBD2. Germline V CDR1 and CDR2: LNHNV, YYDKDF (reference sequence). The V and J ends lost 0 bases and 4 bases, in that order; junction bases with no gene match: 1. The length of the CDR3 is 15 residues. CDR3 bases: TGTGCCACCAGCAGAGATCTAGCGGGAGCAGATACGCAGTATTTT. It encodes CATSRDLAGADTQYF.

DNA of the CDR3: TGTGCCAGCAGCGCCCAGTACCCCCTCCACTTT. Translated, it gives CASSAQYPLHF. V usage is TRBV28 and J usage is TRBJ1-6, with no clear D. The CDR3 is 11 amino acids. V lost 6 bases and J 13 bases, leaving 10 bases between the germline ends. Germline CDR1 and CDR2: MDHEN and SYDVKM. The full variable domain, with the rest looked up from reference TRBV28 and TRBJ1-6, is DVKVTQSSRYLVKRTGEKVFLECVQDMDHENMFWYRQDPGLGLRLIYFSYDVKMKEKGDIPEGYSVSREKKERFSLILESASTNQTSMYLCASSAQYPLHFGNGTRLTVT.

The V and J genes are TRBV30 and TRBJ1-2; tentatively, D is TRBD1 (6 bases). From germline, CDR1 is GTSNPN and CDR2 SVGIG (reference sequence). Trimming took off 7 bases at V and 8 bases at J, with 20 bases between the two ends. The CDR3 spans 13 residues. CDR3 sequence: CAFEQGGGEGYTF. The CDR3 bases are TGTGCCTTCGAACAGGGAGGAGGCGAAGGCTACACCTTC.

The chain combines TRBV7-9 with TRBJ2-2; D is unresolved. The CDR3 contains 13 residues. V lost 1 base and J lost 6, with 6 bases in between. CDR1 and CDR2 from the germline V gene are SEHNR and FQNEAQ (reference sequence). The CDR3 nucleotides read TGTGCCAGCAGCTTAGAAGGGTCCGGGGAGCTGTTTTTT. This codes for CASSLEGSGELFF.

The V call is TRBV19, the J call TRBJ1-5; the D is unclear. The CDR3 is made up of 19 amino acids. V shed 4 bases and J shed 0 bases, with 22 bases lying between them. CDR1 and CDR2 from the germline V gene are LNHDA and SQIVND (reference sequence). The CDR3 nucleotides are TGTGCCAGTAGTAAAGAGGGAATACCGGGCCTTTATAGCAATCAGCCCCAGCATTTT. This encodes CASSKEGIPGLYSNQPQHF.

The chain recombines TRBV7-3 with TRBJ2-2; weak D call: TRBD2 (6 bases). Trimming took off 0 bases at V and 1 base at J, with 9 bases between the two ends. Per the germline V gene, CDR1 is SGHTA and CDR2 is FQGTGA. The CDR3 is 16 amino acids. The CDR3 bases are TGTGCCAGCAGCTTAACGGGACTCCAGAACACCGGGGAGCTGTTTTTT. Residues: CASSLTGLQNTGELFF.

This chain links TRBV10-3 with TRBJ2-5; no clear D. The CDR3 spans 11 residues. Germline V gene data show CDR1 as ENHRY and CDR2 as SYGVKD. Trimming cost V 5 bases and J 5 bases, with 6 bases left between them. The CDR3 sequence is CAISLGETQYF. CDR3 in DNA: TGTGCCATCAGTTTAGGGGAGACCCAGTACTTC.

The rearrangement joins TRBV27 to TRBJ2-7; D is possibly TRBD2 (5 bases). Germline V lookup: CDR1 MNHEY, CDR2 SMNVEV (reference sequence). CDR3 length: 15 residues. V lost 3 bases to trimming and J lost 0 bases, with 12 bases between them. The CDR3 here is CASSLGLGSSYEQYF. The CDR3 region has the DNA TGTGCCAGCAGTTTGGGTTTGGGGAGCTCCTACGAGCAGTACTTC.

A few counts support this clone. The chain combines TRBV5-1 with TRBJ2-5, with a weak D call TRBD2 (6 bases). Trimming took 1 base from V and 2 from J, leaving 24 bases between them. The CDR3 sequence is 19 residues long. From germline, CDR1 is SGHRS and CDR2 YFSETQ. CDR3 amino acids: CASSLLGRGARAPQETQYF. The CDR3 region has the DNA TGCGCCAGCAGCTTGTTGGGGCGGGGTGCCCGAGCACCTCAAGAGACCCAGTACTTC.